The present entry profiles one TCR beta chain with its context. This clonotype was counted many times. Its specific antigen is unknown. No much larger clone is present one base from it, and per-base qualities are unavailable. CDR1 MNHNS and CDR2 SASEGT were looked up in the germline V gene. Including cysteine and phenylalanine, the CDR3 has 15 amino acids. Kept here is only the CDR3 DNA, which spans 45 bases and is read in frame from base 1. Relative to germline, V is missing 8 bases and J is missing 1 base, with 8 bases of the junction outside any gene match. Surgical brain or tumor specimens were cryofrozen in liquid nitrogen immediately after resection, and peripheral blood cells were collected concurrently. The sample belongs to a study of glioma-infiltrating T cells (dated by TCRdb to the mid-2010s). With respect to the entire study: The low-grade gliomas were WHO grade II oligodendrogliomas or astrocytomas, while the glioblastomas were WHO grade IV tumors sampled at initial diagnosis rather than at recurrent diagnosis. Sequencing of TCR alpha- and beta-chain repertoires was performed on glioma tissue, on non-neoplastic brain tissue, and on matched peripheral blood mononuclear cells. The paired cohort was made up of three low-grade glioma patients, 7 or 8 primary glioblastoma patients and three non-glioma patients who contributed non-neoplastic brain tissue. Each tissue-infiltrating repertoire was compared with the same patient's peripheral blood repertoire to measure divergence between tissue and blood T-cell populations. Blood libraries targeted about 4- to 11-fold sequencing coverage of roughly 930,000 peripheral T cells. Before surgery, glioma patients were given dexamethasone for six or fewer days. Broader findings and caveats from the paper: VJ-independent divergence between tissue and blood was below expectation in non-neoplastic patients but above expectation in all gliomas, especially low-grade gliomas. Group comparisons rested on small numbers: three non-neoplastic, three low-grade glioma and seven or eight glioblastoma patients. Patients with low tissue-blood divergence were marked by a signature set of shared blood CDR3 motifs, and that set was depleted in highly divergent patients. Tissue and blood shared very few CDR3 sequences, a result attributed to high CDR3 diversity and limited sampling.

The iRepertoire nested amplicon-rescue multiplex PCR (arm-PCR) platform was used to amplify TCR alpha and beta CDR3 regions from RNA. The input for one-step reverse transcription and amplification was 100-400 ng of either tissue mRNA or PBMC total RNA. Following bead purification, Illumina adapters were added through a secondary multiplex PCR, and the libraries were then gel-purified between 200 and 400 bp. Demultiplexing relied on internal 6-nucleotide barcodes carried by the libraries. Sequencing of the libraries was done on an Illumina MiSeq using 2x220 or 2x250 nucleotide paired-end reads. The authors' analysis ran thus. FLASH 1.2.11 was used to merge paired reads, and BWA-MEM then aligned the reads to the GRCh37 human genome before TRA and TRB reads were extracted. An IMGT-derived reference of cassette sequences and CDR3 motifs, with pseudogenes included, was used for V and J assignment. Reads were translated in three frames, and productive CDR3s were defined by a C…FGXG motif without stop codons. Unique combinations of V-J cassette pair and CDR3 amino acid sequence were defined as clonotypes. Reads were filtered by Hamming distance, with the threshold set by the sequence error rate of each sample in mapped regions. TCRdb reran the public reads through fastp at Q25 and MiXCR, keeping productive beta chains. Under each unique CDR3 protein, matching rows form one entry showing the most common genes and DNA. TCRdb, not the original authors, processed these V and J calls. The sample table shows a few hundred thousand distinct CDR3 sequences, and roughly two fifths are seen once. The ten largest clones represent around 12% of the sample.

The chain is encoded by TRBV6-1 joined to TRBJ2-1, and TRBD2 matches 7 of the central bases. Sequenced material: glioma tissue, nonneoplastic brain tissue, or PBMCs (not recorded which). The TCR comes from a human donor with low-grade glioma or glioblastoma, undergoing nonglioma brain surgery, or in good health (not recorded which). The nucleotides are TGTGCCAGCCGGGAGGCAGCGGGATCCTACAATGAGCAGTTCTTC. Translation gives CASREAAGSYNEQFF.